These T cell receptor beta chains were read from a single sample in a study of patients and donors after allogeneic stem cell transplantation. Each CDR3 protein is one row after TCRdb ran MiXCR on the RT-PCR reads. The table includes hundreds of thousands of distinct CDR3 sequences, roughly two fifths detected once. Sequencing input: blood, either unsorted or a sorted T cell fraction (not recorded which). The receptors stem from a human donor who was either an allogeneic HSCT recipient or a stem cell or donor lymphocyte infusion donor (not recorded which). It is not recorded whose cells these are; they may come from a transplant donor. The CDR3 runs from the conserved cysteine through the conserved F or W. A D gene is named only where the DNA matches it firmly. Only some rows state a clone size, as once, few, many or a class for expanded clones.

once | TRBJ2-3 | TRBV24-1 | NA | TGTGCCACCAGTTATGGGGGGAGTGAGTATTTT | CATSYGGSEYF
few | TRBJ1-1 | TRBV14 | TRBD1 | TGTGCCAGCAGCTTGCGGACAGGGGGCTTGAACACTGAAGCTTTCTTT | CASSLRTGGLNTEAFF
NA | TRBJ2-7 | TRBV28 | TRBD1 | TGTGCCAGCAGCTCAACAGGGGGATGGACCTACGAGCAGTACTTC | CASSSTGGWTYEQYF
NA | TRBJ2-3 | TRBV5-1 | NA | TGCGCCAGCAGCTTGGTCCCAGATACGCAGTATTTT | CASSLVPDTQYF
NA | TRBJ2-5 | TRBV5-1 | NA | TGCGCCAGCAGCTTGACGGGGGCCATACAAGAGACCCAGTACTTC | CASSLTGAIQETQYF
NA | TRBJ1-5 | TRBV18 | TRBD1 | TGTGCCAGCTCACTGACAGGGGAGAGGTATCAGCCCCAGCATTTT | CASSLTGERYQPQHF
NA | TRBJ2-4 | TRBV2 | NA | TGTGCCAGCCACCGACTAGCCAAAAACATTCAGTACTTC | CASHRLAKNIQYF
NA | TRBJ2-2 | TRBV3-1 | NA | TGTGCCAGCAGCCAAGTCACGGGACCCGGGGAGCTGTTTTTT | CASSQVTGPGELFF
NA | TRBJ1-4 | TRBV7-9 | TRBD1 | TGTGCCAGCAGCTTAGGCGGACAGGGTAGAGAAAAACTGTTTTTT | CASSLGGQGREKLFF
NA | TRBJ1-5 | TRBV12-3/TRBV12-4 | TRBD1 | TGTGCCAGCACCAGACAGGGGGGTAGCAATCAGCCCCAGCATTTT | CASTRQGGSNQPQHF
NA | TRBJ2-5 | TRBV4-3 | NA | TGCGCCAGCAGTCCCCGGAGAGAAGAGACCCAGTACTTC | CASSPRREETQYF
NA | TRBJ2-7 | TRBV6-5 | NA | TGTGCCAGCAGTTACTCGCCTAGTTCCTACGAGCAGTACTTC | CASSYSPSSYEQYF
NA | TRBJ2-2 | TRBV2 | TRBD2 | TGTGCCAGCAGTGAGTCGGCTAGCGGGATCGGGGAGCTGTTTTTT | CASSESASGIGELFF
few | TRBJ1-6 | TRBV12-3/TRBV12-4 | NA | TGTGCCAGCAGTTTCCGAGGTGGGAATTCACCCCTCCACTTT | CASSFRGGNSPLHF
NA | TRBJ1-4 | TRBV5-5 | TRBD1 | TGTGCCAGCAGCTTGGGGGACAGGGGCCCCGTCTTTAATGAAAAACTGTTTTTT | CASSLGDRGPVFNEKLFF
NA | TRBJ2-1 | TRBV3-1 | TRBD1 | TGTGCCAGCAGCCCGCGACAGGGTAGATGGCAAGATGAGCAGTTCTTC | CASSPRQGRWQDEQFF
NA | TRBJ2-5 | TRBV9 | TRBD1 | TGTGCCAGCAGCGTAGGGTGGTGGGACAGGGACCAAGAGACCCAGTACTTC | CASSVGWWDRDQETQYF
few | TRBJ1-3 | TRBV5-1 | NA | TGCGCCAGCAGCTTGGAGGTCGGCCGCTCTGGAAACACCATATATTTT | CASSLEVGRSGNTIYF
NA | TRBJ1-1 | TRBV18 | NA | TGTGCCAGCTCACCACCTAACAGGAACACTGAAGCTTTCTTT | CASSPPNRNTEAFF
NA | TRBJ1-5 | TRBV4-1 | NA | TGCGCCAGCAGCCAAGATTGGTCAGGGGTGTTTCAGCCCCAGCATTTT | CASSQDWSGVFQPQHF
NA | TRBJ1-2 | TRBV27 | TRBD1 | TGTGCCAGCAGTCCCGGGACAGGGAGGTTTGGCTACACCTTC | CASSPGTGRFGYTF
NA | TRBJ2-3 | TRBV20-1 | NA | TGCAGTGCTACTGGGTCCCGGGGCTCCACAGATACGCAGTATTTT | CSATGSRGSTDTQYF
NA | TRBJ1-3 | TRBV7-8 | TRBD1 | TGTGCCAGCAGCTTCGGGCTTAAGGGGGCCCGCTCTGGAAACACCATATATTTT | CASSFGLKGARSGNTIYF
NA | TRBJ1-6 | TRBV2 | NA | TGTGCCAGCAGGGGCGGGGGAGCATATAATTCACCCCTCCACTTT | CASRGGGAYNSPLHF
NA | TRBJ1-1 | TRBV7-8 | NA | TGTGCCAGCAGCTTAACAGTGGCCACTGAAGCTTTCTTT | CASSLTVATEAFF
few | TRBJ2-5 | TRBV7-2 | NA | TGTGCCAGCAGCTTAAATTCGTTTGGGGGAGAGACCCAGTACTTC | CASSLNSFGGETQYF
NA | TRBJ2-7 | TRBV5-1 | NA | TGCGCCAGCAGCTTGGGGGCAGGGTCAAGCGAGCAGTACTTC | CASSLGAGSSEQYF
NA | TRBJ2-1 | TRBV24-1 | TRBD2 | TGTGCCACCAGTGATCACCCTGGGACTAGCGGGGGCCTAAGCTCCTACAATGAGCAGTTCTTC | CATSDHPGTSGGLSSYNEQFF
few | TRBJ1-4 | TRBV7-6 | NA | TGTGCCAGCAGCTTGGGTTCGAAGGAGGAAAAACTGTTTTTT | CASSLGSKEEKLFF